This record covers a single T cell receptor (beta chain). The sample belongs to a study of blood T cell repertoires in COVID-19. Participants had their cohort set by participant-reported clinical history. Individuals in the exposed group had encountered a COVID-19 case within 2 weeks preceding study entry. The germline CDR1 and CDR2 sequences are LNHDA and SQIVND (reference sequence). Germline trimming cut 6 bases from V and 7 bases from J; bases unmatched to any gene: 3. The CDR3 consists of 13 residues. Per the original methods: Nucleated cell number was recorded as an estimate derived from reference gene primer amplification. Only in-frame clones appear in the TCRdb table, and some are missing; sequencing was by immunoSEQ multiplex PCR. Clone size and V and J calls were adopted from that table, with D and trimming inferred from the DNA. The table records about 280,000 clones, about four fifths of them present only once.

Source material: PBMCs or T cells enriched from blood (not recorded which). This receptor was identified in a man between 40 and 49 years old who had been exposed to COVID-19. This chain uses TRBV19 with TRBJ1-6, with 7 bases fitting TRBD1. The CDR3 sequence is CASSPGQNSPLHF. In DNA, the CDR3 is TGTGCCAGTAGCCCGGGACAGAATTCACCCCTCCACTTT.